This is a list of T cell receptor beta chains from one sample in a study of T cell repertoires in cytomegalovirus infection. TCRdb called the reads again in MiXCR, with one record for every CDR3 protein. The table lists roughly 500,000 distinct CDR3 sequences, 11% of them singletons, with approximately 10% in the top ten. Source material: PBMCs. These receptors were collected from a human donor in good health (CMV status not recorded). Some clones in this sample may be carry-over from other donors' samples. Each CDR3 is given with its conserved first and last residue. A D gene is named only where the DNA matches it firmly. Size is stated for part of the rows, as once, few or many counts, or as a class when the clone is expanded.

J gene: TRBJ2-7
CDR3 length: 14
D gene: -
clone size: few
V gene: TRBV20-1
CDR3 DNA: TGCAGTGCTAGAGGCGGGACTTCCACCTACGAGCAGTACTTC
CDR3 protein: CSARGGTSTYEQYF

J gene: TRBJ1-2
CDR3 length: 15
D gene: TRBD1
clone size: many
V gene: TRBV19
CDR3 DNA: TGTGCCAGTAGGCTGACGGGACAGGGGGCGGATGGCTACACCTTC
CDR3 protein: CASRLTGQGADGYTF

J gene: TRBJ1-1
CDR3 length: 14
D gene: -
clone size: many
V gene: TRBV10-3
CDR3 DNA: TGTGCCATCAGTGAGCAGGGGTCGGGGACTGAAGCTTTCTTT
CDR3 protein: CAISEQGSGTEAFF

J gene: TRBJ1-4
CDR3 length: 14
D gene: -
clone size: -
V gene: TRBV9
CDR3 DNA: TGTGCCAGCAGCGTAGCAGGGTCTAATGAAAAACTGTTTTTT
CDR3 protein: CASSVAGSNEKLFF

J gene: TRBJ2-5
CDR3 length: 16
D gene: TRBD2
clone size: few
V gene: TRBV27
CDR3 DNA: TGTGCCAGCAGTTTTAGCGGGGGAGGGTTCCAAGAGACCCAGTACTTC
CDR3 protein: CASSFSGGGFQETQYF

J gene: TRBJ2-7
CDR3 length: 17
D gene: -
clone size: -
V gene: TRBV7-9
CDR3 DNA: TGTGCCAGCAGCTTAGCCCGGGCAGGAGAGAGGTCCTACGAGCAGTACTTC
CDR3 protein: CASSLARAGERSYEQYF

J gene: TRBJ1-5
CDR3 length: 12
D gene: -
clone size: many
V gene: TRBV7-9
CDR3 DNA: TGTGCCAGCAGCTCCCCCAATCAGCCCCAGCATTTT
CDR3 protein: CASSSPNQPQHF

J gene: TRBJ2-1
CDR3 length: 15
D gene: -
clone size: -
V gene: TRBV4-2
CDR3 DNA: TGTGCCAGCAGCCAAGAAGAACTAGGCCTCAATGAGCAGTTCTTC
CDR3 protein: CASSQEELGLNEQFF

J gene: TRBJ1-1
CDR3 length: 11
D gene: -
clone size: -
V gene: TRBV29-1
CDR3 DNA: TGCAGCGGCAACTTTGGAAGTGAAGCTTTCTTT
CDR3 protein: CSGNFGSEAFF

J gene: TRBJ2-3
CDR3 length: 14
D gene: TRBD1
clone size: many
V gene: TRBV20-1
CDR3 DNA: TGCAGTGCTAGAGGGGACAGGGTGACAGATACGCAGTATTTT
CDR3 protein: CSARGDRVTDTQYF

J gene: TRBJ2-1
CDR3 length: 14
D gene: TRBD2
clone size: many
V gene: TRBV29-1
CDR3 DNA: TGCAGCGTTGCTCTGCGACTAGCCCGCGATGAGCAGTTCTTC
CDR3 protein: CSVALRLARDEQFF

J gene: TRBJ2-3
CDR3 length: 17
D gene: TRBD2
clone size: -
V gene: TRBV20-1
CDR3 DNA: TGCAGTGCTAGAGGGCTAGCGGGAGAGGGGGGCCCAGATACGCAGTATTTT
CDR3 protein: CSARGLAGEGGPDTQYF

J gene: TRBJ2-2
CDR3 length: 12
D gene: -
clone size: many
V gene: TRBV7-7
CDR3 DNA: TGTGCTAGCACCAATCACGGCGGGGAGCTGTTTTTT
CDR3 protein: CASTNHGGELFF

J gene: TRBJ1-2
CDR3 length: 15
D gene: TRBD1
clone size: -
V gene: TRBV6-4
CDR3 DNA: TGTGCCAGCAGCCCGACCGGGACAGGGAGCGATGGCTACACCTTC
CDR3 protein: CASSPTGTGSDGYTF

J gene: TRBJ2-3
CDR3 length: 15
D gene: -
clone size: many
V gene: TRBV5-1
CDR3 DNA: TGCGCCAGCAGCTTGGGTCAGGGGAGCGCAGATACGCAGTATTTT
CDR3 protein: CASSLGQGSADTQYF

J gene: TRBJ1-2
CDR3 length: 18
D gene: TRBD1
clone size: -
V gene: TRBV19
CDR3 DNA: TGTGCCAGTAGTCCCCTCCTCGGTGAGGCGGACAGGCCTTCGGGCTACACCTTC
CDR3 protein: CASSPLLGEADRPSGYTF

J gene: TRBJ2-3
CDR3 length: 18
D gene: TRBD2
clone size: many
V gene: TRBV7-9
CDR3 DNA: TGTGCCAGCAGCTCGCCTAACCCGGGACTAGCGGGGCCAGATACGCAGTATTTT
CDR3 protein: CASSSPNPGLAGPDTQYF

J gene: TRBJ1-1
CDR3 length: 13
D gene: -
clone size: many
V gene: TRBV5-6
CDR3 DNA: TGTGCCAGTGGCCCGGGGTCGAACACTGAAGCTTTCTTT
CDR3 protein: CASGPGSNTEAFF

J gene: TRBJ2-1
CDR3 length: 9
D gene: -
clone size: once
V gene: TRBV19
CDR3 DNA: TGTGCCAGAACACACGAGCAGTTCTTC
CDR3 protein: CARTHEQFF

J gene: TRBJ2-2
CDR3 length: 14
D gene: -
clone size: many
V gene: TRBV6-1
CDR3 DNA: TGTGCCAGCAAGCCGGGACTGAACACCGGGGAGCTGTTTTTT
CDR3 protein: CASKPGLNTGELFF

J gene: TRBJ2-7
CDR3 length: 16
D gene: -
clone size: -
V gene: TRBV18
CDR3 DNA: TGTGCCAGCTCACCCAACCGAGGAAGGAACGACTTCGGGCAGTACTTC
CDR3 protein: CASSPNRGRNDFGQYF

J gene: TRBJ2-1
CDR3 length: 12
D gene: -
clone size: many
V gene: TRBV7-4
CDR3 DNA: TGTGCCAGCAGCCCCCCGATCAATGAGCAGTTCTTC
CDR3 protein: CASSPPINEQFF

J gene: TRBJ2-1
CDR3 length: 14
D gene: -
clone size: many
V gene: TRBV5-4
CDR3 DNA: TGTGCCAGCAGCTTCGGCACAGAACGTGGTGAGCAGTTCTTC
CDR3 protein: CASSFGTERGEQFF

J gene: TRBJ2-1
CDR3 length: 14
D gene: -
clone size: -
V gene: TRBV7-3
CDR3 DNA: TGTGCCAGCAGCTCCCAGGGGCGGGAGAATGAGCAGTTCTTC
CDR3 protein: CASSSQGRENEQFF

J gene: TRBJ2-2
CDR3 length: 15
D gene: TRBD1
clone size: many
V gene: TRBV12-3/TRBV12-4
CDR3 DNA: TGTGCCAGCAGTTTTGGACAGGGAATCACCGGGGAGCTGTTTTTT
CDR3 protein: CASSFGQGITGELFF

J gene: TRBJ1-1
CDR3 length: 12
D gene: TRBD1
clone size: -
V gene: TRBV2
CDR3 DNA: TGTGCCAGCAGTAACGGACAGGGGGAAGCTTTCTTT
CDR3 protein: CASSNGQGEAFF

J gene: TRBJ2-3
CDR3 length: 16
D gene: TRBD2
clone size: many
V gene: TRBV7-8
CDR3 DNA: TGTGCCAGCAGCCCCCGGACTAGCGGTCCCACAGATACGCAGTATTTT
CDR3 protein: CASSPRTSGPTDTQYF

J gene: TRBJ1-1
CDR3 length: 16
D gene: TRBD1
clone size: few
V gene: TRBV18
CDR3 DNA: TGTGCCAGCTCTCCCGGACAGGGACGATATCACACTGAAGCTTTCTTT
CDR3 protein: CASSPGQGRYHTEAFF